The 2 T cell receptor beta chains reported below all come from one sample, sequenced in a study of T cells in women clearing cervical HPV infection. The table came from immunoSEQ multiplex PCR; TCRdb's copy has only in-frame clones and leaves some out. The repertoire table contains approximately 31,000 clones. Sequencing used blood buffy coat. Every receptor here comes from a woman between 18 and 69 years old with a cervical HPV16 infection that either progressed to CIN3+ or cleared (not recorded which).

Regarding this clone: From the germline J gene comes the end of the CDR3, since the read stops 3 residues before it. The J gene is TRBJ1-4, the V gene TRBV5-1; perhaps TRBD1 as D (5 bases). CDR1 and CDR2 (germline): SGHRS, YFSETQ. The CDR3 has 16 residues. Incomplete CDR3 DNA: TGCGCCAGCAGCTTGACCGAGAGTTCTGGGGCCAACGTA. Protein sequence: CASSLTESSGANV. The full CDR3 is CASSLTESSGANVLFF.

Remarks on this clone: Read sequence stops 3 residues before the CDR3 end, and the germline J gene provides the missing end. The chain joins TRBV11-3 to TRBJ1-1; 9 nucleotides agree with TRBD1. The CDR3 extends over 14 amino acids. V shed 3 bases, J shed 1 base, and the junction held 0 bases outside the gene matches. Germline CDR1 SGHNT, CDR2 YENEEA. CDR3 protein: CASSLTGGNTEAFF. Incomplete CDR3 DNA: TGTGCCAGCAGCTTGACAGGGGGGAACACTGAA. Looking up the rest from reference TRBV11-3 and TRBJ1-1 gives the full variable domain: EAGVVQSPRYKIIEKKQPVAFWCNPISGHNTLYWYLQNLGQGPELLIRYENEEAVDDSQLPKDRFSAERLKGVDSTLKIQPAELGDSAVYLCASSLTGGNTEAFFGQGTRLTVV.